Here is one T cell receptor beta chain with its context. Its antigen is still unknown. Unique molecular identifiers were used to barcode this TCRbeta library. Each CDR3 protein gets one entry after TCRdb re-called the PCR reads with MiXCR. The sample has about 170,000 distinct CDR3 sequences; roughly 11% are singletons. The data are from a study of T-cell reconstitution after alpha-beta-depleted transplantation in children. Whole-study results and caveats: Surviving recipient T cells and thymic progenitors produced the high day-60 TCRbeta diversity seen in some patients. Among T cells one year after transplant, newly produced cells accounted for most counts and diversity. Several hundred expanded graft clones reportedly were the source of alpha-beta T cells about two months after transplant.

CDR3 length equals 14 residues. V was clipped by 6 bases and J by 0 bases, with 6 bases between them. The TCR sequence derives from a boy aged 2-9 years with acute myeloid leukemia, due to receive a stem cell transplant. The rearrangement joins TRBV12-3 or TRBV12-4 to TRBJ1-6; D unresolved. The specimen comprised PBMCs, sampled before TCRalphabeta/CD19-depleted stem cell transplant. CDR3: CASRWDSYNSPLHF. The CDR3 bases are TGTGCCAGCAGATGGGACTCCTATAATTCACCCCTCCACTTT.